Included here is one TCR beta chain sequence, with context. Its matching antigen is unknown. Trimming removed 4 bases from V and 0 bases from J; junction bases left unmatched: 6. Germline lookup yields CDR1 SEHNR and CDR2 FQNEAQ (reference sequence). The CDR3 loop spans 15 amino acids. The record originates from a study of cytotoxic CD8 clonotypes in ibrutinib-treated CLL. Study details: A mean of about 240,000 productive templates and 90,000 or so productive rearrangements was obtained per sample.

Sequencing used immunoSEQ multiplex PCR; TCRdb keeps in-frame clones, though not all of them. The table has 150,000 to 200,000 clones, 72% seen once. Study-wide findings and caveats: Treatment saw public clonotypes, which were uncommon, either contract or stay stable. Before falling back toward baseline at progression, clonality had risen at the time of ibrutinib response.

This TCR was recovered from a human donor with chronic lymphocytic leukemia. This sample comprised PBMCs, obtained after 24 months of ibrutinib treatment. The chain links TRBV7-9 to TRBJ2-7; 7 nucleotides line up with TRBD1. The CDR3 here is CASSSSTGSSYEQYF. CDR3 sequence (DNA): TGTGCCAGCAGCTCATCGACAGGGAGCTCCTACGAGCAGTACTTC.